The entry that follows covers one T cell receptor (beta chain) sequence. The data originate from a study of identifying expanded T cells in peripheral blood. Some clones are missing from TCRdb's copy, which holds only in-frame ones; the method was immunoSEQ multiplex PCR. This sample has about 100,000 clones; 87% occur once, and the top ten carry about 15%. The CDR3 runs to 12 residues. CDR1 and CDR2 (germline): SNHLY, FYNNEI. Trimming stripped 5 bases from V and 3 bases from J, with 7 bases between. During the collection period, no donor immune events like infections were recorded. The clonotype was recovered from a person between 18 and 69 years old in good health. What was sequenced was blood. The V gene is TRBV2, the J gene TRBJ1-2; no definite D call. The CDR3 is CASSLDDYGYTF. As DNA, the CDR3 is TGTGCCAGCAGTCTCGATGACTATGGCTACACCTTC.